This T cell receptor (beta chain) came from a study of T-cell reconstitution after alpha-beta-depleted transplantation in children. The CDR3 length is 13 residues. Germline V gene lookup returns CDR1 MRHNA and CDR2 SNTAGT. This clonotype was counted once. Sequence at one end of the junction differs from germline and may be a read error. Preparation of the TCRbeta library was carried out with unique molecular identifiers. TCRdb re-called the PCR reads through MiXCR, storing one row per CDR3 protein. The repertoire holds a few hundred thousand distinct CDR3 sequences, with about a tenth as singletons. The V call is TRBV6-4, the J call TRBJ2-7; 9 bases are shared with TRBD1. The sequence came from a human donor who donated a stem cell graft to a child with SCID. The starting material was PBMCs from the stem cell graft donor, obtained from the stem cell graft. CDR3 protein: CASPWDRDYEQYF. CDR3 in DNA: TGTGCCAGCCCCTGGGACAGGGACTACGAACAGTACTTC.